A selection of T cell receptor beta chains follows, all from one sample in a study of early T cells in non-severe SARS-CoV-2 infection. TCRdb redid the calling of the 5' RACE reads with MiXCR, one entry per CDR3 protein. Among roughly 28,000 distinct CDR3 sequences listed, about 4.5% were seen once. The specimen was whole blood. These TCRs come from an adult who was a healthcare worker with PCR-confirmed SARS-CoV-2 infection or an uninfected control (not recorded which). Each CDR3 is given with its conserved first and last residue. A D gene is named only where the DNA matches it firmly. Sizes are listed as once, few, many or a size class.

d_call j_call v_call clone_size cdr3_nt cdr3_aa
NA TRBJ2-2 TRBV20-1 many TGCAGTGTGCAGTTCGCGAACACCGGGGAGCTGTTTTTT CSVQFANTGELFF
TRBD1 TRBJ1-1 TRBV7-3 many TGTGCCAGCAGCTTAGGGGGGACAGTGAACACTGAAGCTTTCTTT CASSLGGTVNTEAFF
NA TRBJ1-5 TRBV12-3/TRBV12-4 many TGTGCCAGCACCCTCGCGCGGGGTACCGTACAGCCCCAGCATTTT CASTLARGTVQPQHF
NA TRBJ2-1 TRBV18 few TGTGCCAGCTCACCACCGGGGGGGCGGCCAAATGAGCAGATCTTC CASSPPGGRPNEQIF
NA TRBJ1-2 TRBV20-1 many TGCAGTGCTTTGCAGGATAACTATGGCTACACCTTC CSALQDNYGYTF
NA TRBJ1-1 TRBV27 many TGTGCCAGCTCCCGTCGAGGGTCTTCTGAAGCTTTCTTT CASSRRGSSEAFF
NA TRBJ1-5 TRBV20-1 many TGCAGTGCTAGAGAGTGGCGCAGGGGTAGCAATCAGCCCCAGCATTTT CSAREWRRGSNQPQHF
NA TRBJ1-6 TRBV12-3/TRBV12-4 many TGTGCCAGCAGGCCTTTGCGGGGGAATTCACCCCTCCACTTT CASRPLRGNSPLHF
NA TRBJ1-6 TRBV7-9 many TGTGCCAGCAGCCCTCTAGTAGAGCAGAATTCACCCCTCCACTTT CASSPLVEQNSPLHF
NA TRBJ1-2 TRBV24-1 many TGTGCCACCTCTCCAACCGGGTGGGGACGGGGCTACACCTTC CATSPTGWGRGYTF
TRBD1 TRBJ2-1 TRBV6-2/TRBV6-3 many TGTGCCAGCAGCTCGACAGGGATCCCCTACAATGAGCAGTTCTTC CASSSTGIPYNEQFF
TRBD1 TRBJ2-7 TRBV2 many TGTGCCAGCAGCTATGACAGGGGCTACGAGCAGTACTTC CASSYDRGYEQYF
NA TRBJ1-5 TRBV6-5 few TGTGCCAGCAGCCTGATGGGCGGCAATCAGCCCCAGCATTTT CASSLMGGNQPQHF
TRBD2 TRBJ2-5 TRBV28 many TGTGCCAGCAGTTTGACTAGCGGGGGGCAAGAGACCCAGTACTTC CASSLTSGGQETQYF
NA TRBJ2-2 TRBV30 many TGTGCCTGTTACATGAACACCGGGGAGCTGTTTTTT CACYMNTGELFF
NA TRBJ1-5 TRBV7-9 many TGTGCCAGCAGCTCCTCGACAGGTACCAATCAGCCCCAGCATTTT CASSSSTGTNQPQHF